Each of the 27 T cell receptor beta chains below was sequenced from the same sample in a study of blood T cell repertoires in COVID-19 (dated by TCRdb to the early 2020s). Receptors were amplified or captured by the immunoSEQ multiplex PCR assay. TCRdb took this table from immuneACCESS and kept in-frame rearrangements with V and J called. Such tables lack part of the clones; where checked against another copy, unresolved V genes explain under half of the gap, and the rest is unexplained. Recorded for this sample are some 200,000 clones; nearly 85% of them occurred a single time. The ten biggest clones cover around 1.3% of the sample. Material: peripheral blood. All receptors come from a woman in her twenties or thirties with COVID-19, enrolled during active disease.

The J gene is TRBJ2-1, the V gene TRBV7-3; 10 bases fit TRBD1. The CDR3 sequence is 13 residues long. V lost 10 bases and J lost 9; bases outside the gene matches: 9. CDR1 and CDR2 from the germline V gene are SGHTA and FQGTGA. CDR3 DNA: TGTGCCACAGGGGGGACAGGGGAAACTGAGCAGTTCTTC. Its translation is CATGGTGETEQFF. The complete variable domain, with remaining parts taken from reference TRBV7-3 and TRBJ2-1, reads GAGVSQTPSNKVTEKGKYVELRCDPISGHTALYWYRQSLGQGPEFLIYFQGTGAADDSGLPNDRFFAVRPEGSVSTLKIQRTERGDSAVYLCATGGTGETEQFFGPGTRLTVL.

This clone was picked up many times. The rearrangement links TRBV5-4 to TRBJ1-2; TRBD1 is a possible D gene (6 bases). The CDR3 has 15 residues. Germline V gene data show CDR1 as SGHNT and CDR2 as YYREEE (reference sequence). Trimming took 4 bases from V and 4 from J, leaving 17 bases between them. The CDR3 DNA follows: TGTGCCAGCAGCGGACAAGACAGGACCTCCTATGGCTACACCTTC. Translating it yields CASSGQDRTSYGYTF.

V and J are TRBV30 and TRBJ1-2, with D possibly being TRBD1 (6 bases). The CDR3 sequence is 12 residues long. V was pared by 2 bases and J by 4 bases, with 8 bases between. Germline V gene data show CDR1 as GTSNPN and CDR2 as SVGIG (reference sequence). CDR3 DNA sequence: TGTGCCTGGAGTACGGACAGCTATGGCTACACCTTC. Its translation is CAWSTDSYGYTF.

This sequence joins TRBV7-8 and TRBJ2-3, with a tentative D call TRBD2 (5 bases). This CDR3 contains 13 residues. The germline V gene encodes CDR1 SGHVS and CDR2 FQNEAQ. V lost 3 bases and J 1 base, leaving 5 bases between the germline ends. The CDR3 nucleotides read TGTGCCAGCAGCTTCGGGGGCACAGATACGCAGTATTTT. Encoded protein: CASSFGGTDTQYF.

The chain recombines TRBV14 with TRBJ1-2; no reliable D call. Germline assignment: CDR1 SGHDN and CDR2 FVKESK. With 2 bases removed from V and 4 bases from J, the gap between germline ends came to 23 bases. The CDR3 is 18 amino acids. The chain's CDR3 is CASSQSEDFFSPAYGYTF. In nucleotides, the CDR3 is TGTGCCAGCAGCCAATCCGAGGATTTCTTCTCCCCCGCCTATGGCTACACCTTC.

This sequence joins TRBV21-1 and TRBJ2-1; the DNA was not used to check the table's D call, TRBD1. TRBV21-1 is classified as a pseudogene. CDR3 length: 12 amino acids. DNA for the CDR3: TGTGCCAGCAGCAAAGGGGCCAATGAGCAGTTCTTC. Translation gives CASSKGANEQFF.

V and J are TRBV7-6 and TRBJ2-2, with 16 nucleotides matching TRBD2. The CDR3 spans 17 residues. CDR1 and CDR2 (germline): SGHVS, FNYEAQ. With 8 bases clipped from V and 2 bases from J, the junction kept 5 bases outside the gene matches. As DNA, the CDR3 is TGTGCCAGCTCGGGACTAGCGGGGGGGATAAACACCGGGGAGCTGTTTTTT. This sequence encodes CASSGLAGGINTGELFF.

CDR3 in DNA: TGTGCCAGCAGCCAAGCGGTCCGAAACATTCAGTACTTC. This codes for CASSQAVRNIQYF. The J gene is TRBJ2-4, the V gene TRBV14; the D is unclear. Germline CDR1 SGHDN, CDR2 FVKESK. Trimming took off 1 base at V and 6 bases at J, with 7 bases between the two ends. This CDR3 region has 13 residues.

The chain joins TRBV5-6 to TRBJ2-7; D gene ambiguous. The CDR3 consists of 14 residues. Trimming took 2 bases from V and 5 from J, leaving 14 bases between them. Germline V gene sequence: CDR1 SGHDT, CDR2 YYEEEE. The CDR3 DNA reads as TGTGCCAGCAGCTTCGCCAGATCGTACAACGAGCAGTACTTC. Translating it yields CASSFARSYNEQYF.

This clone was seen ten or more times. V is TRBV19 and J is TRBJ1-2; D not resolved. The CDR3 contains 15 residues. Trimming took off 8 bases at V and 5 bases at J, with 21 bases between the two ends. CDR1 and CDR2 (germline): LNHDA, SQIVND (reference sequence). CDR3 protein: CASSSLEGASYGYTF. Written as DNA, the CDR3 is TGTGCCAGTTCCTCCTTGGAGGGTGCGAGTTATGGCTACACCTTC.

This rearrangement joins TRBV4-3 to TRBJ1-2, with D possibly TRBD1 on 5 matching bases. V lost 0 bases, J lost 3 bases, and 11 bases lay in between. Germline loops: CDR1 LGHNA, CDR2 YSLEER. The CDR3 consists of 15 residues. The CDR3 bases are TGCGCCAGCAGCCAAGATTGGGGCAGGGACTATGGCTACACCTTC. Its translation is CASSQDWGRDYGYTF.

This sequence joins TRBV5-1 and TRBJ1-4; TRBD1 aligns across 9 bases. The CDR3 totals 14 residues. J lost 6 bases, V lost 3 bases, and 3 bases had no gene match. Germline-derived CDR1 and CDR2 are SGHRS and YFSETQ. CDR3: CASSSGQGDEKLFF. CDR3 nucleotide sequence: TGCGCCAGCAGCTCGGGACAGGGAGATGAAAAACTGTTTTTT.

The chain uses TRBV6-5 and TRBJ2-1; 7 bases match TRBD2. J was trimmed by 7 bases and V by 6 bases; bases with no gene match: 6. Germline V lookup: CDR1 MNHEY, CDR2 SVGAGI. The CDR3 has 13 residues. CDR3 loop: CASSLLALNEQFF. CDR3 in DNA: TGTGCCAGCAGCCTACTAGCGCTGAATGAGCAGTTCTTC.

V is TRBV7-9 and J is TRBJ2-5; D not certain. CDR3 size: 12 residues. Per germline, CDR1 SEHNR and CDR2 FQNEAQ (reference sequence). The CDR3 protein is CGSTGDQETQYF. Written as DNA, the CDR3 is TGTGGTAGCACCGGAGACCAAGAGACCCAGTACTTC.

This clone was observed a few times. V and J are TRBV7-2 and TRBJ1-2; a possible D gene is TRBD1 (6 bases). Trimming took off 5 bases at V and 2 bases at J, with 15 bases between the two ends. The germline CDR1 and CDR2 sequences are SGHTA and FQGNSA. The CDR3 spans 15 residues. In nucleotides, the CDR3 is TGTGCCAGCAGCCCCTTCGCTGACAGGAACTATGGCTACACCTTC. Amino acid sequence: CASSPFADRNYGYTF.

The rearrangement links TRBV4-3 to TRBJ2-7, with a weak D call TRBD1 (5 bases). CDR1 and CDR2 from the germline V gene are LGHNA and YSLEER. V dropped 0 bases and J dropped 2 bases, with 11 bases sitting between them. The CDR3 covers 15 residues. For the CDR3, the DNA is TGCGCCAGCAGCCAAGATCTAGGCAGGGCCTACGAGCAGTACTTC. Encoded protein: CASSQDLGRAYEQYF.

This chain connects TRBV7-2 to TRBJ2-7, with D unclear. The V gene's germline CDR1 is SGHTA and CDR2 FQGNSA. The V end lost 5 bases, the J end lost 0 bases, and 23 bases lay between the germline ends. CDR3 length: 18 residues. DNA of the CDR3: TGTGCCAGCAGCCCCAACGACTTAACCCAAAACCCCTCCTACGAGCAGTACTTC. Encoded protein: CASSPNDLTQNPSYEQYF.

J is TRBJ1-1 and V is TRBV7-3; 7 nucleotides agree with TRBD1. V dropped 0 bases and J dropped 1; count of bases not matched to a gene: 2. The length of the CDR3 is 15 residues. Germline lookup yields CDR1 SGHTA and CDR2 FQGTGA. The CDR3 DNA follows: TGTGCCAGCAGCTTAACGACAGGGCCGAACACTGAAGCTTTCTTT. It yields the protein CASSLTTGPNTEAFF.

This chain links TRBV18 with TRBJ1-2; TRBD1 aligns across 7 bases. Per germline, CDR1 KGHSH and CDR2 LQKENI. The CDR3 runs 16 residues. V lost 0 bases to trimming and J lost 0 bases; unmatched junction nucleotides: 4. For the CDR3, the DNA is TGTGCCAGCTCACCACCGCGGACAGGTTCTAACTATGGCTACACCTTC. This codes for CASSPPRTGSNYGYTF.

On this clone: Other DNA sequences in the same sample also yield this CDR3. The chain carries TRBV30 and TRBJ1-2; tentative D call: TRBD1 (5 bases). With 0 bases removed from V and 4 bases from J, the gap between germline ends came to 9 bases. CDR3 length: 13 amino acids. Germline values: CDR1 GTSNPN, CDR2 SVGIG (reference sequence). This CDR3 is CAWSVGGAYGYTF. CDR3 DNA sequence: TGTGCCTGGAGTGTGGGCGGGGCCTATGGCTACACCTTC.

The gene calls are TRBV5-1 and TRBJ2-7; D is unresolved. The V gene lost 3 bases and the J gene lost 1 base, with 5 bases spanning the gap. The length of the CDR3 is 12 residues. Germline V gives CDR1 SGHRS, CDR2 YFSETQ. The chain's CDR3 is CASSSTSYEQYF. As DNA, the CDR3 is TGCGCCAGCAGCTCTACTTCCTACGAGCAGTACTTC.

This clone appeared once. V and J are TRBV6-5 and TRBJ1-3; TRBD1 is a possible D gene (6 bases). Trimming removed 7 bases at V and 2 bases at J, with 12 bases between. CDR1 and CDR2 from the germline V gene are MNHEY and SVGAGI. The CDR3 totals 14 residues. This chain's CDR3 is CASKKGGAGNTIYF. As DNA, the CDR3 is TGTGCCAGCAAGAAGGGGGGGGCTGGAAACACCATATATTTT.

This clone has only one observation. This sequence joins TRBV27 and TRBJ2-5; TRBD1 aligns across 9 bases. J gave up 5 bases and V 6 bases, and 10 bases lay outside the gene matches. In germline, CDR1 is MNHEY, CDR2 SMNVEV (reference sequence). This CDR3 has 15 amino acids. The CDR3 DNA sequence: TGTGCCAGCAGCACCGGGACAGGGTTCGGGGAGACCCAGTACTTC. Translated, it gives CASSTGTGFGETQYF.

The V gene is TRBV18, the J gene TRBJ2-1; D might be TRBD1 (6 bases). CDR3 length: 14 residues. V lost 1 base to trimming and J lost 4 bases, with 8 bases between them. Germline CDR1 reads KGHSH; CDR2 reads LQKENI. The CDR3 spells CASSPLGQYNEQFF. In DNA form, the CDR3 reads TGTGCCAGCTCACCACTCGGACAGTACAATGAGCAGTTCTTC.

V is TRBV10-2 and J is TRBJ1-1, with D unresolved. Trimming removed 7 bases at V and 5 bases at J, with 11 bases between. The germline gives CDR1 WSHSY, CDR2 SAAADI. The CDR3 is 12 amino acids. This CDR3 is CASMRVETEAFF. CDR3 nucleotide sequence: TGCGCCAGCATGAGGGTAGAAACTGAAGCTTTCTTT.

This clone turned up a few times. The chain links TRBV2 to TRBJ2-7; 14 bases map to TRBD2. Germline-derived CDR1 and CDR2 are SNHLY and FYNNEI. This CDR3 region has 13 residues. V was pared by 9 bases and J by 7 bases, with 5 bases of the junction left unmatched. CDR3 amino acids: CARRLAGGPEQYF. The CDR3 region has the DNA TGTGCCAGACGACTAGCGGGAGGGCCGGAGCAGTACTTC.

The rearrangement joins TRBV6-6 to TRBJ2-7; D might be TRBD1 (6 bases). Trimming removed 1 base at V and 7 bases at J, with 14 bases between. The CDR3 is made up of 14 amino acids. The germline V gene has CDR1 MNHNY and CDR2 SVGAGI (reference sequence). CDR3 sequence: CASSYLQGEVEQYF. Here the CDR3 DNA reads TGTGCCAGCAGTTACTTACAGGGTGAGGTGGAGCAGTACTTC.